The 7 T cell receptor beta chains given below trace back to one sample, sequenced in a study of T cell changes during pregnancy in multiple sclerosis. Profiled with immunoSEQ multiplex PCR; TCRdb holds only in-frame clones, not every one. The repertoire holds 50,000 to 65,000 clones, with over 90% as singletons. The source was peripheral blood, collected in the first trimester of pregnancy. All receptors derive from a female donor with multiple sclerosis, enrolled in a pregnancy study.

V is TRBV19 and J is TRBJ1-5, with D possibly matching TRBD1 (6 bases). Germline V gives CDR1 LNHDA, CDR2 SQIVND (reference sequence). CDR3 size: 15 residues. The V end was cut by 3 bases, the J end by 9 bases, with 18 bases between. The CDR3 nucleotides are TGTGCCAGTAGTATGGTGGGGGAGGGGGTAGGGCCCCAGCATTTT. This sequence encodes CASSMVGEGVGPQHF.

V and J are TRBV10-3 and TRBJ2-1; no clear D. Trimming shortened V by 3 bases and J by 6 bases, and 6 bases separated the two germline ends. Looked up from germline, CDR1 is ENHRY and CDR2 is SYGVKD. The CDR3 is 12 amino acids. In nucleotides, the CDR3 is TGTGCCATCAGTGACCTCCTCAATGAGCAGTTCTTC. Protein sequence: CAISDLLNEQFF.

V and J are TRBV9 and TRBJ2-2; D perhaps matches TRBD2 (6 bases). Trimming took off 4 bases at V and 7 bases at J, with 8 bases between the two ends. Germline CDR1 reads SGDLS; CDR2 reads YYNGEE. CDR3 length equals 12 residues. The CDR3 DNA reads TGTGCCAGCAGCCCGCGGGGCGGGGAGCTGTTTTTT. Its translation is CASSPRGGELFF.

The V and J genes are TRBV7-2 and TRBJ2-5, with TRBD2 matching over 7 bases. J gave up 5 bases and V 4 bases, and 4 bases lay outside the gene matches. The germline V gene encodes CDR1 SGHTA and CDR2 FQGNSA. The CDR3 totals 13 residues. Here the CDR3 reads CASSSGGRETQYF. CDR3 DNA: TGTGCCAGCAGCTCGGGGGGACGGGAGACCCAGTACTTC.

V usage is TRBV27 and J usage is TRBJ2-2; TRBD2 might be the D (6 bases). The ends were cut back, 5 bases at V and 4 bases at J, with 11 bases in the middle. Germline CDR1 is MNHEY and CDR2 is SMNVEV (reference sequence). The CDR3 has 14 residues. The CDR3 region is CASSGAGSTGELFF. CDR3 nucleotides: TGTGCCAGCAGTGGGGCGGGGAGCACCGGGGAGCTGTTTTTT.

The chain combines TRBV2 with TRBJ1-1, with 12 positions matching TRBD1. The CDR3 totals 15 residues. V was clipped by 7 bases and J by 1 base; unmatched bases: 4. The germline V gene has CDR1 SNHLY and CDR2 FYNNEI. CDR3: CASIGTGGWNTEAFF. The CDR3 DNA follows: TGTGCCAGCATCGGGACAGGGGGCTGGAACACTGAAGCTTTCTTT.

The chain combines TRBV19 with TRBJ2-6; 9 bases are a match to TRBD1. The CDR3 totals 18 residues. V shed 4 bases and J 1 base; nucleotides not matched to a gene: 8. Germline V lookup: CDR1 LNHDA, CDR2 SQIVND (reference sequence). The CDR3 bases are TGTGCCAGTAGTAAGGACAGGGGTGGGCGGTCTGGGGCCAACGTCCTGACTTTC. It translates to CASSKDRGGRSGANVLTF. Using reference TRBV19 and TRBJ2-6 for the parts outside the CDR3, the full variable domain is DGGITQSPKYLFRKEGQNVTLSCEQNLNHDAMYWYRQDPGQGLRLIYYSQIVNDFQKGDIAEGYSVSREKKESFPLTVTSAQKNPTAFYLCASSKDRGGRSGANVLTFGAGSRLTVL.